The 28 T cell receptor beta chains below come from one sample, sequenced in a study of memory B cells and T cells in multiple sclerosis. CFSE-dim autoproliferating and CFSE-high non-proliferating T cells from unstimulated culture were sequenced separately. About 50 million CFSE-labeled PBMCs were cultured less than nine days unstimulated, then replicate wells were pooled. These receptors' antigens are unknown. The table came from immunoSEQ multiplex PCR; TCRdb's copy has only in-frame clones and leaves some out. Among 46,000 or so clones listed, about 80% were seen once. What was sequenced was PBMCs from blood kept in culture. Every receptor here comes from a human donor with multiple sclerosis.

The J gene is TRBJ1-1, the V gene TRBV6-1; D gene ambiguous. CDR3 length: 13 residues. Per the germline V gene, CDR1 is MNHNS and CDR2 is SASEGT. Trimming removed 7 bases from V and 0 bases from J, with 9 bases in between. This CDR3 is CASTLSVNTEAFF. CDR3 DNA: TGTGCCAGCACCTTGTCGGTGAACACTGAAGCTTTCTTT.

V gene TRBV9 combines with J gene TRBJ1-1, with 7 positions matching TRBD1. The length of the CDR3 is 14 residues. The germline V gene encodes CDR1 SGDLS and CDR2 YYNGEE. V was pared by 0 bases and J by 4 bases, with 3 bases of the junction left unmatched. CDR3 loop: CASSVEGASTEAFF. The CDR3 DNA reads as TGTGCCAGCAGCGTAGAGGGGGCGAGCACTGAAGCTTTCTTT.

The V call is TRBV5-1, the J call TRBJ2-6; D possibly corresponds to TRBD1 (5 bases). CDR3 size: 15 residues. Looked up from germline, CDR1 is SGHRS and CDR2 is YFSETQ. V lost 1 base and J 0 bases, leaving 5 bases between the germline ends. CDR3 nucleotides: TGCGCCAGCAGCTTGCAGGGCTCTGGGGCCAACGTCCTGACTTTC. Protein sequence: CASSLQGSGANVLTF.

The gene calls are TRBV4-3 and TRBJ2-1; D unclear. The CDR3 has 13 amino acids. Germline CDR1 reads LGHNA; CDR2 reads YSLEER. V lost 0 bases and J 6 bases, leaving 6 bases between the germline ends. CDR3 in DNA: TGCGCCAGCAGCCAAGAACTACTCAATGAGCAGTTCTTC. Translating it yields CASSQELLNEQFF.

The chain has TRBV5-1 and TRBJ2-1, with TRBD2 matching over 7 bases. The J segment lost 11 bases and the V segment lost 0 bases, leaving 8 bases of the junction unmatched. Per germline, CDR1 SGHRS and CDR2 YFSETQ. This CDR3 has 14 residues. CDR3 residues: CASSLEAGDYQQFF. The CDR3 nucleotides are TGCGCCAGCAGCTTGGAGGCGGGGGACTACCAGCAGTTCTTC.

The chain carries TRBV6-5 and TRBJ1-1; D not certain. CDR3 length: 13 residues. Trimming stripped 5 bases from V and 8 bases from J, with 15 bases between. Germline V gene data show CDR1 as MNHEY and CDR2 as SVGAGI. CDR3 protein: CASSTMVGREAFF. The CDR3 DNA sequence: TGTGCCAGCAGTACCATGGTCGGGAGGGAAGCTTTCTTT.

The chain joins TRBV19 to TRBJ1-1; the D gene is possibly TRBD1 (5 bases). CDR3 size: 13 residues. V was clipped by 2 bases and J by 4 bases, with 8 bases between them. CDR1 and CDR2 from the germline V gene are LNHDA and SQIVND (reference sequence). This CDR3 is CASSIQGGTEAFF. The CDR3, as DNA: TGTGCCAGTAGTATACAGGGCGGCACTGAAGCTTTCTTT.

V usage is TRBV5-1 and J usage is TRBJ1-4, with a tentative D call TRBD1 (6 bases). V gave up 4 bases and J gave up 3 bases, with 10 bases separating them. CDR1 and CDR2 from the germline V gene are SGHRS and YFSETQ. The CDR3 contains 14 residues. The CDR3 nucleotides are TGCGCCAGCAGCCCTCGGACAGCTAATGAAAAACTGTTTTTT. Its translation is CASSPRTANEKLFF.

This chain connects TRBV10-3 to TRBJ1-1, with D perhaps matching TRBD1 (6 bases). V shed 0 bases and J shed 10 bases, with 15 bases lying between them. Per the germline V gene, CDR1 is ENHRY and CDR2 is SYGVKD. The CDR3 is made up of 14 amino acids. Here the CDR3 reads CAISESRGVKAAFF. The CDR3 DNA is TGTGCCATCAGTGAGTCAAGGGGGGTTAAGGCAGCTTTCTTT.

The CDR3 reads CASSFGRPYNEQFF. DNA for the CDR3: TGTGCCAGCAGTTTCGGGAGACCTTACAATGAGCAGTTCTTC. This chain joins TRBV27 and TRBJ2-1; a weak D match, TRBD2 (6 bases). V lost 3 bases to trimming and J lost 4 bases, with 10 bases between them. The CDR3 covers 14 residues. Germline values: CDR1 MNHEY, CDR2 SMNVEV (reference sequence).

The V gene is TRBV14, the J gene TRBJ2-4; 10 nucleotides align to TRBD1. Germline CDR1 SGHDN, CDR2 FVKESK. The CDR3 loop spans 21 amino acids. V dropped 4 bases and J dropped 0; count of bases not matched to a gene: 18. DNA of the CDR3: TGTGCCAGCAGCCGAGGACAGGGGGGGATTGGTGAGTCTCTAGCCAAAAACATTCAGTACTTC. It encodes CASSRGQGGIGESLAKNIQYF.

V usage is TRBV6-6 and J usage is TRBJ1-5; the match to TRBD1 covers 9 bases. J gave up 8 bases and V 6 bases, and 14 bases lay outside the gene matches. CDR3 length: 16 amino acids. From germline, CDR1 is MNHNY and CDR2 SVGAGI (reference sequence). The DNA of the CDR3 is TGTGCCAGCAGCCCGAAAGGGACAGGGTACGGTGAGCCCCAGCATTTT. Translating gives CASSPKGTGYGEPQHF.

The V gene is TRBV14, the J gene TRBJ2-3, with D perhaps TRBD1 or TRBD2 (6 bases each). V lost 6 bases to trimming and J lost 0 bases, with 10 bases between them. CDR1 is SGHDN, CDR2 FVKESK, per germline. The CDR3 length is 14 residues. In nucleotides, the CDR3 is TGTGCCAGCAGGGACGGGGGCAGCACAGATACGCAGTATTTT. Its protein product is CASRDGGSTDTQYF. The variable domain in full, completed from reference TRBV14 and TRBJ2-3, reads EAGVTQFPSHSVIEKGQTVTLRCDPISGHDNLYWYRRVMGKEIKFLLHFVKESKQDESGMPNNRFLAERTGGTYSTLKVQPAELEDSGVYFCASRDGGSTDTQYFGPGTRLTVL.

This clone was seen more than once but under ten times. The V and J genes are TRBV19 and TRBJ1-6, with 7 bases lining up with TRBD1. Germline trimming cut 4 bases from V and 2 bases from J; bases unmatched to any gene: 2. Germline V CDR1 and CDR2: LNHDA, SQIVND (reference sequence). The CDR3 sequence is 15 residues long. The CDR3 region is CASSKGAAYNSPLHF. CDR3 nucleotides: TGTGCCAGTAGTAAGGGGGCAGCCTATAATTCACCCCTCCACTTT.

Only a few counts were recorded for this clone. The chain couples TRBV28 to TRBJ2-1, with 8 bases fitting TRBD2. Germline CDR1 MDHEN, CDR2 SYDVKM. V lost 8 bases and J lost 10; bases outside the gene matches: 13. CDR3 length: 14 residues. The CDR3 spells CASEVRGATGEQFF. As DNA, the CDR3 is TGTGCCAGCGAGGTGCGGGGGGCAACAGGGGAGCAGTTCTTC.

The rearrangement uses TRBV15 and TRBJ2-3, with TRBD1 matching 11 bases. In germline, CDR1 is LNHNV, CDR2 YYDKDF (reference sequence). The V segment lost 3 bases and the J segment 6 bases; nucleotides outside the gene matches: 2. The CDR3 spans 14 residues. Here the CDR3 DNA reads TGTGCCACCAGCAGGGACAGGGGGCACGATACGCAGTATTTT. This codes for CATSRDRGHDTQYF. The whole variable domain, filled in from reference TRBV15 and TRBJ2-3, reads DAMVIQNPRYQVTQFGKPVTLSCSQTLNHNVMYWYQQKSSQAPKLLFHYYDKDFNNEADTPDNFQSRRPNTSFCFLDIRSPGLGDTAMYLCATSRDRGHDTQYFGPGTRLTVL.

The chain employs TRBV18 and TRBJ2-7; D tentatively reads TRBD1 or TRBD2 (5 bases each). V was shortened by 3 bases and J by 2 bases, with 14 bases between the two germline ends. The length of the CDR3 is 15 residues. Germline CDR1 and CDR2: KGHSH and LQKENI. CDR3 nucleotides: TGTGCCAGCTCACCCCCCCGGGACGGGGCCTACGAGCAGTACTTC. It encodes CASSPPRDGAYEQYF.

This clone was seen a handful of times. This rearrangement joins TRBV14 to TRBJ1-1; possibly TRBD1 for D (6 bases). V lost 4 bases and J lost 0, with 15 bases in between. Germline V gives CDR1 SGHDN, CDR2 FVKESK. The CDR3 is 16 residues long. Here the CDR3 DNA reads TGTGCCAGCAGCCGGTTATCGGACAGTTTGAACACTGAAGCTTTCTTT. It codes for CASSRLSDSLNTEAFF.

The chain uses TRBV19 and TRBJ1-2, with a weak D call TRBD1 (6 bases). The germline gives CDR1 LNHDA, CDR2 SQIVND (reference sequence). This CDR3 has 14 amino acids. Trimming pared 6 bases from V and 4 bases from J, leaving 15 bases between. CDR3 sequence reads: CASSRGRGGYGYTF. The DNA for the CDR3 is TGTGCCAGTAGCAGAGGTCGAGGGGGCTATGGCTACACCTTC.

J is TRBJ1-6 and V is TRBV19; D unclear. Germline CDR1 is LNHDA and CDR2 is SQIVND (reference sequence). This CDR3 region has 13 residues. Trimming shortened V by 1 base and J by 6 bases, and 4 bases separated the two germline ends. Here the CDR3 reads CASSIGFNSPLHF. In DNA form, the CDR3 reads TGTGCCAGTAGTATAGGGTTTAATTCACCCCTCCACTTT.

The chain employs TRBV7-3 and TRBJ2-3; D possibly corresponds to TRBD2 (6 bases). Trimming left V 3 bases short and J 4 bases short, with 8 bases between. CDR1 SGHTA and CDR2 FQGTGA come from the germline V gene. The CDR3 totals 13 residues. CDR3 sequence: CASSLGGADTQYF. Here the CDR3 DNA reads TGTGCCAGCAGCTTGGGGGGTGCAGATACGCAGTATTTT.

This chain connects TRBV6-5 to TRBJ2-7; a weak D match, TRBD1 (6 bases). V was shortened by 6 bases and J by 7 bases, with 16 bases between the two germline ends. Germline V gene data show CDR1 as MNHEY and CDR2 as SVGAGI. The CDR3 is made up of 13 amino acids. CDR3 amino acids: CASSLQGFREQYF. For the CDR3, the DNA is TGTGCCAGCAGCCTACAGGGATTTCGGGAGCAGTACTTC.

V usage is TRBV4-2 and J usage is TRBJ1-5, with 9 bases aligning to TRBD1. CDR1 and CDR2 (germline): LGHNA, YNFKEQ. This CDR3 has 17 amino acids. The V gene end was trimmed by 0 bases and the J gene end by 7 bases; junction bases not matched to a gene: 10. CDR3 DNA: TGTGCCAGCAGCCAAGACCGAGGACAGGGGCTAGGCCAGCCCCAGCATTTT. Translation gives CASSQDRGQGLGQPQHF.

This chain links TRBV7-9 with TRBJ2-5; D is uncertain. Deletions cut 5 bases from V and 5 bases from J, with 6 bases between. Looked up from germline, CDR1 is SEHNR and CDR2 is FQNEAQ (reference sequence). The CDR3 loop spans 11 amino acids. DNA of the CDR3: TGTGCCAGCAGCGCCGCTGAGACCCAGTACTTC. It translates to CASSAAETQYF.

This clone was observed a few times. The chain joins TRBV19 to TRBJ1-5; TRBD1 might be the D (6 bases). The ends were cut back, 2 bases at V and 3 bases at J, with 11 bases in the middle. The germline CDR1 and CDR2 sequences are LNHDA and SQIVND (reference sequence). The CDR3 runs 15 residues. This chain's CDR3 is CASSIYGQTNQPQHF. In nucleotides, the CDR3 is TGTGCCAGTAGTATATACGGACAGACCAATCAGCCCCAGCATTTT.

The chain is built from TRBV7-2 and TRBJ1-3, with D possibly TRBD1 on 5 matching bases. CDR1 is SGHTA and CDR2 is FQGNSA in the germline V gene. The CDR3 is 19 residues long. The V end lost 4 bases, the J end lost 0 bases, and 22 bases lay between the germline ends. The CDR3 protein is CASSSEITGRQVSGNTIYF. CDR3 nucleotides: TGTGCCAGCAGCTCCGAGATAACAGGACGGCAAGTCTCTGGAAACACCATATATTTT.

The gene calls are TRBV10-2 and TRBJ2-3, with TRBD2 matching 10 bases. The CDR3 runs 16 residues. Germline CDR1 reads WSHSY; CDR2 reads SAAADI. Trimming removed 4 bases from V and 4 bases from J; junction bases left unmatched: 8. The CDR3 sequence is CASSGASGGLSDTQYF. In nucleotides, the CDR3 is TGCGCCAGCAGTGGTGCTAGCGGGGGTTTATCAGATACGCAGTATTTT.

The CDR3 DNA reads TGCAGCGTTGAAGCGGTCAGGGGGCCCTCCTACGAGCAGTACTTC. Residues: CSVEAVRGPSYEQYF. The chain employs TRBV29-1 and TRBJ2-7, with 8 bases that match TRBD1. The CDR3 is 15 amino acids. J gave up 0 bases and V 1 base, and 5 bases lay outside the gene matches. Germline V lookup: CDR1 SQVTM, CDR2 ANQGSEA.